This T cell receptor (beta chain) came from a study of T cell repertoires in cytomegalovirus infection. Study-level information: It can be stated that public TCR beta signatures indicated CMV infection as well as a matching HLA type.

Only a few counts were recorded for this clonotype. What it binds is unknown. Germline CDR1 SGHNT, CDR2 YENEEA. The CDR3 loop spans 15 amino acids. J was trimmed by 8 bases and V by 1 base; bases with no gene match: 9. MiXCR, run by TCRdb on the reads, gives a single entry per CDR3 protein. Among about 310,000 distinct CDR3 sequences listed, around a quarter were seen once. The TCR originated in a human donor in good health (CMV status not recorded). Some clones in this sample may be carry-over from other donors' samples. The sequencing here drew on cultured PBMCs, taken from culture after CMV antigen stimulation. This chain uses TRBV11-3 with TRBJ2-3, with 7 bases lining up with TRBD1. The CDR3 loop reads CASSLGPTGTATQYF. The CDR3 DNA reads TGTGCCAGCAGCTTAGGACCGACAGGGACCGCTACGCAGTATTTT.